Described below is a single T cell receptor beta chain sequence and its context. Its antigen is as yet unknown. Sequencing was performed with immunoSEQ multiplex PCR; in TCRdb, only in-frame clones are kept and a portion is missing. The sample lists over 120,000 clones, around 94% occurring once. V dropped 5 bases and J dropped 6; count of bases not matched to a gene: 10. In germline, CDR1 is SGHTA, CDR2 FQGTGA. The CDR3 is 16 residues long. The record originates from a study of T cell responses to AZD1222 COVID-19 vaccine. Whole-study findings and limits: Seropositive AZD1222 recipients at baseline numbered only 5 to 7. None of the repertoires were sampled until the peak T cell response had passed. Donors were mostly white British, more females; clonal diversity possibly underestimated. The study reported that nearly half of spike-specific TCRs target unmutated variant regions.

This chain connects TRBV7-3 to TRBJ2-2; 9 nucleotides agree with TRBD2. Sample: peripheral blood, taken after recovery from COVID-19. The TCR sequence derives from an adult who had recovered from COVID-19. This CDR3 is CASSRTGTSTSGELFF. The CDR3 DNA follows: TGTGCCAGCAGCCGAACCGGGACTAGCACGTCCGGGGAGCTGTTTTTT.